The text below deals with one TCR beta chain. This clone was detected ten times or more. The clone's antigen remains unknown. Within one base of it there is no much larger clone, and no base qualities were kept. This sample is part of a study of metastatic and nonmetastatic thyroid tumors (dated by TCRdb to 2018 to 2020). About the full investigation: For patients with malignant and with benign thyroid disease, the researchers compared repertoires between peripheral blood samples and tumor or nodule tissue samples.

The CDR3 sequence holds 11 residues, the cysteine and phenylalanine included. Only the CDR3 DNA is retained, 33 bases long and in frame from the first base. The V end loses 6 bases and the J end loses 3 bases, and a stretch of 7 bases separates them. CDR1 DFQATT and CDR2 SNEGSKA were looked up in the germline V gene (reference sequence). Before undergoing thyroid surgery, none of the patients had been given any kind of treatment. Patient clinical samples collected from 2012 to 2018 were retrospectively analysed using T-cell receptor beta sequencing. The study at large found these results: TCR beta diversity was reported as significantly higher in malignant tumors than in benign nodules, in both blood and tumor samples.

Library preparation was by PCR. The sequencer was an Illumina HiSeq 4000. High-throughput sequencing was used to profile the TCR beta-chain CDR3 region of each patient. The authors' pipeline ran thus. The researchers built a classifier to tell apart papillary thyroid cancer patients with distant metastasis, based on CDR3 differences among clinicopathological groups. To measure repertoire diversity the researchers used the Shannon index, while the Morisita-Horn index served to gauge how similar the tumor and blood repertoires were. TCRdb itself trimmed the public reads at Q25 with fastp, ran MiXCR and retained productive beta chains. TCRdb assigned the V and J calls; the authors' analysis was not used. The sample yields 20,000 to 30,000 clones; around an eighth were counted once. Approximately 14% of the sample comes from the top ten.

The chain uses TRBV20-1 and TRBJ2-3, with the D gene call left open. The TCR comes from a female donor with papillary thyroid cancer or a benign thyroid nodule (not recorded which). Some clones in this sample may be carry-over from other donors' samples. The sequenced sample consisted of blood. CDR3 reads: CSAELTDTQYF. In nucleotide form, the sequence is TGCAGTGCGGAGCTAACAGATACGCAGTATTTT.